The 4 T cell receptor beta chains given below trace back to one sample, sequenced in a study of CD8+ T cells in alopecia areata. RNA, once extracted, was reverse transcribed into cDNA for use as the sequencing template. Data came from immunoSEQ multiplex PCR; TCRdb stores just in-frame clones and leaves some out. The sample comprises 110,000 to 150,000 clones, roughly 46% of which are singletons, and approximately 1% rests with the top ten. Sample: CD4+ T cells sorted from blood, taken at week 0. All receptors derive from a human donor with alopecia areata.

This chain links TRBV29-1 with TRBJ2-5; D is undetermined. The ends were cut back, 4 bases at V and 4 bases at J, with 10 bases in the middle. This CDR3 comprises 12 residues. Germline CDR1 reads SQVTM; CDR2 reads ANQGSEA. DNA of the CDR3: TGCAGCGTTGGTACTCCCGGAGAGACCCAGTACTTC. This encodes CSVGTPGETQYF.

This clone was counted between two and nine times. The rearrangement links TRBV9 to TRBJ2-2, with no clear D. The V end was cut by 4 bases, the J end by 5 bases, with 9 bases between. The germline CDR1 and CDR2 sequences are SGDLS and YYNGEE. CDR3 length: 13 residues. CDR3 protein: CASSLGWTGELFF. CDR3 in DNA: TGTGCCAGCAGCCTAGGGTGGACCGGGGAGCTGTTTTTT.

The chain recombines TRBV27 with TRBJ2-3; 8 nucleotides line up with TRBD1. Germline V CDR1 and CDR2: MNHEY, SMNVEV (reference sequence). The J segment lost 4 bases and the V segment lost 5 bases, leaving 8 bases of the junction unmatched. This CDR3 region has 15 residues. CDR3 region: CASSLWTGKADTQYF. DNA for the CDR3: TGTGCCAGCAGTCTTTGGACAGGGAAGGCAGATACGCAGTATTTT.

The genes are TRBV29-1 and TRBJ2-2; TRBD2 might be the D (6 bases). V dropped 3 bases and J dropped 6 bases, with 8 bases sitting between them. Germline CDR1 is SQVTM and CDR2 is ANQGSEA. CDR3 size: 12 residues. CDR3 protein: CSVDGGAGELFF. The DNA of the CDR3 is TGCAGCGTTGATGGCGGGGCCGGGGAGCTGTTTTTT.